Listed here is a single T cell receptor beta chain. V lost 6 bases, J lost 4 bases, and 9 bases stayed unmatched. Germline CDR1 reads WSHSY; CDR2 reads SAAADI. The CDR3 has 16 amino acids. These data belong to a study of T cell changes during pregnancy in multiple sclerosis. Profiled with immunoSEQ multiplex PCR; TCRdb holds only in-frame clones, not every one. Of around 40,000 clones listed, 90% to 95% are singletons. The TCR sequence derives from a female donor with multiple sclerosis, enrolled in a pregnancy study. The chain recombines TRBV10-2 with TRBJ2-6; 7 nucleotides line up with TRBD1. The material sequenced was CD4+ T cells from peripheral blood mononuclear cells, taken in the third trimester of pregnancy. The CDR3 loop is CASRETGTRGANVLTF. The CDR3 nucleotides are TGCGCCAGCAGGGAGACAGGGACGAGAGGGGCCAACGTCCTGACTTTC.